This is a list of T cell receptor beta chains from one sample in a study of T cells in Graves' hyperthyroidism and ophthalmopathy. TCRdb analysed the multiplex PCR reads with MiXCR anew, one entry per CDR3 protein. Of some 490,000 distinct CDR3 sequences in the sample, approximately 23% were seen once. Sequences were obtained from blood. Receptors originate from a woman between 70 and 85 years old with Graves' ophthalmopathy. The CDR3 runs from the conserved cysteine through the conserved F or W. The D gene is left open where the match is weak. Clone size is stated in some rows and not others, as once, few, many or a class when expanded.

TGTGCTAGTGGTTTATCCAACATTCAGTACTTC	CASGLSNIQYF	TRBJ2-4	.	.	TRBV12-5
TGTGCCAGCAGTTTAGCCGTGGATACGCAGTATTTT	CASSLAVDTQYF	TRBJ2-3	.	many	TRBV5-1
TGTGCCAGCAGTTCGGCTAGCGGCTACAATGAGCAGTTCTTC	CASSSASGYNEQFF	TRBJ2-1	TRBD2	many	TRBV28
TGTGCCAGTCAACCAGGGACTAGCGGGGACAATGAGCAGTTCTTC	CASQPGTSGDNEQFF	TRBJ2-1	TRBD2	few	TRBV19
TGTGCCAGCAGTTCGACTAGCGGGAGGTACACCCTAGCCAAAAACATTCAGTACTTC	CASSSTSGRYTLAKNIQYF	TRBJ2-4	TRBD2	.	TRBV6-2/TRBV6-3
TGTGCCATCAGTGATACAGGAATCGGGGAGCTGTTTTTT	CAISDTGIGELFF	TRBJ2-2	.	few	TRBV10-3
TGTGCCAGCAGGGACAGGGACTCTGTCACTGAAGCTTTCTTT	CASRDRDSVTEAFF	TRBJ1-1	TRBD1	.	TRBV28
TGCGCCAGCAGTGGACAGGGGGCTATGAACAATGAGCAGTTCTTC	CASSGQGAMNNEQFF	TRBJ2-1	TRBD1	.	TRBV10-1
TGCAGCGTTGTTCCGGGACTAGCGAGTATAGAGACCCAGTACTTC	CSVVPGLASIETQYF	TRBJ2-5	TRBD2	few	TRBV29-1
TGTGCCAGCAGCTTAGTCGGGGTACCCTACAATGAGCAGTTCTTC	CASSLVGVPYNEQFF	TRBJ2-1	.	.	TRBV11-2
TGCAGTGCTAGGTGGGGGGGGAACACCTGGGAGCTGTTTTTT	CSARWGGNTWELFF	TRBJ2-2	TRBD2	.	TRBV20-1
TGTGCCAGCAGTCCCATAGGAAGGAACACTGAAGCTTTCTTT	CASSPIGRNTEAFF	TRBJ1-1	.	many	TRBV27
TGTGCCAGCAGCACAAGCTTACGGGACAGGGGGGACGGCTACACCTTC	CASSTSLRDRGDGYTF	TRBJ1-2	TRBD1	few	TRBV7-9
TGTGCCAGCAGGGAGACAACAATCACCGGGGAGCTGTTTTTT	CASRETTITGELFF	TRBJ2-2	.	.	TRBV25-1
TGTGCCAGCAGTTCACCGCCTGATCAGCCCCAGCATTTT	CASSSPPDQPQHF	TRBJ1-5	.	many	TRBV12-3/TRBV12-4
TGTGCCAGCAGCCCAACACTAGCGGCTAACAATGAGCAGTTCTTC	CASSPTLAANNEQFF	TRBJ2-1	TRBD2	.	TRBV7-3
TGCAGTGCTAGATCGGGGAATCCGGTGGGCAATCAGCCCCAGCATTTT	CSARSGNPVGNQPQHF	TRBJ1-5	.	.	TRBV20-1
TGCAGTGCTTTCAGGACTAGCGGGTCAGCCTACGAGCAGTACTTC	CSAFRTSGSAYEQYF	TRBJ2-7	TRBD2	.	TRBV20-1
TGTGCCAGCAGTAGGACAGAGGGGTTCTATGGCTACACCTTC	CASSRTEGFYGYTF	TRBJ1-2	.	.	TRBV6-1
TGCAGTGCTAGGAGTTGGCTAGCGGATAATGAGCAGTTCTTC	CSARSWLADNEQFF	TRBJ2-1	TRBD2	.	TRBV20-1
TGTGCCAGCGGAGGGAGGTGGGAATATGGCTACACCTTC	CASGGRWEYGYTF	TRBJ1-2	.	.	TRBV2
TGTGCCAGCAGCCAAGAATTCGGGGGGAACACTGAAGCTTTCTTT	CASSQEFGGNTEAFF	TRBJ1-1	.	.	TRBV3-1
TGTGCCAGCAGCCAGGGCACTTATGAAAAACTGTTTTTT	CASSQGTYEKLFF	TRBJ1-4	.	.	TRBV3-1
TGCGACAGCAGCTTATCGGGACTAAGCACAGATACGCAGTATTTT	CDSSLSGLSTDTQYF	TRBJ2-3	TRBD2	.	TRBV5-1
TGTGCCAGCTCACAGGGACAGGACTATGGCTACACCTTC	CASSQGQDYGYTF	TRBJ1-2	TRBD1	few	TRBV18
TGTGCCAGCAGTTATCAGGGAGGGGGAAACACAGATACGCAGTATTTT	CASSYQGGGNTDTQYF	TRBJ2-3	.	many	TRBV27
TGTGCCAGCAGATTTGGGCTCCCCAATGGCTACACCTTC	CASRFGLPNGYTF	TRBJ1-2	.	.	TRBV6-1
TGTGCCAGCGCCTTCAGCACAGATACGCAGTATTTT	CASAFSTDTQYF	TRBJ2-3	.	many	TRBV6-1
TGTGCCAGCAGTTACTCGTTTGCCAATGAGCAGTTCTTC	CASSYSFANEQFF	TRBJ2-1	.	.	TRBV6-6
TGTGCCAGCAGCTCGCTATCGGGGGCGGGAGGGGGGTACCAAGAGACCCAGTACTTC	CASSSLSGAGGGYQETQYF	TRBJ2-5	TRBD2	few	TRBV7-3
TGTGCCAGCAGGGGAACAGGGTACAATGAGCAGTTCTTC	CASRGTGYNEQFF	TRBJ2-1	.	few	TRBV6-1
TGTGCCAGCTCACCACCTAGGCGGGAGGGACCCTACGAGCAGTACTTC	CASSPPRREGPYEQYF	TRBJ2-7	TRBD2	.	TRBV28